This TCR beta chain stems from a study of T cells in Graves' hyperthyroidism and ophthalmopathy (dated by TCRdb to 2018 to 2020). For context, the study as a whole: Peripheral blood was sampled at the time of initial diagnosis, prior to any treatment. In addition, the study compared T-cell repertoires in thyroid tissue and in blood from about six Graves' hyperthyroidism patients. For training and testing, the 100 or so patients in the discovery cohort were randomly divided in a 7:3 ratio. The paper describes TCR Vbeta CDR3 sequencing of some 130 peripheral blood samples, made up of 43 ophthalmopathy patients, over 70 hyperthyroidism patients and 17 progressor patients. To identify TCR V-J signatures that set the groups apart, the researchers used a discovery cohort of about a hundred patients, made up of around 40 with Graves' ophthalmopathy and around 58 with stable Graves' hyperthyroidism. After sampling, hyperthyroidism patients received methimazole starting at 30 mg daily, and ophthalmopathy patients received high-dose intravenous methylprednisolone. An independent validation cohort of under 20 hyperthyroidism patients and some 15 patients who later progressed to ophthalmopathy tested prospective prediction of ophthalmopathy.

From cysteine to phenylalanine, the CDR3 is 13 amino acids long. The sequence is cut down to CDR3 DNA, 39 bases in frame from base 1. Relative to germline, V is 7 bases shorter and J is 0 bases shorter, with 10 bases between their ends. Looking up the germline V gene (reference sequence) yields CDR1 DFQATT and CDR2 SNEGSKA. Amplification of TCR beta CDR3 regions was carried out from RNA transcripts. The TCR CDR3 was subjected to a first round of RT-PCR using the HTBI primer set and the Qiagen OneStep RT-PCR kit. Libraries were constructed in a second round of multiplex PCR, after which size selection and purification were carried out. The libraries were sequenced on an Illumina HiSeq2000 using paired-end 100 bp reads. The study's own analysis went as follows. SOAPnuke was used to process the raw data, with reads discarded if the reads contained adapters or uncalled bases, had a mean Phred below 15, or lacked an exact constant-primer or identifier match. COPE v1.2.5 was used to merge high-quality paired reads, and clonotypes were defined as unique nucleotide sequences. MiTCR v1.1 was used to align clonotypes to the IMGT TRBV, TRBD and TRBJ reference segments. Analysis was restricted to V-J combinations with a frequency above 0.0001, which covered 98% to 99.2% of repertoires. A TCS score was defined as the ratio of F50 (clonal expansion) to E x V (chaos), with BLOSUM62-based TCRdist applied between CDR3 peptides within each V-J. Welch's t-statistics and random forest reduced 450 to 600 V-J features to 13, which were used in a naive Bayes classifier (R e1071). TCRdb trimmed public reads at Q25 via fastp, called clones via MiXCR and kept in-frame beta chains. All rows with the same CDR3 protein become a single entry with the most common DNA and genes. For this entry, the V and J calls and clone size follow TCRdb and not the study's own pipeline. The sample records about 290,000 distinct CDR3 sequences, approximately 16% of which are singletons. Over 30% of the sample rests with the top ten.

This clonotype came up many times. Its antigen is unknown. One base away there is no much larger clone; base qualities are not given. Hyperthyroidism patients were newly diagnosed, with disease duration under 2 months, and aged 18 to 65 years. Patients with uncontrolled infections, other autoimmune diseases, pregnancy or lactation were excluded. Diagnoses were based on clinical symptoms, serum thyroxine and TRAb, thyroid ultrasound and orbital computed tomography. Blood from progressor patients was collected at the time of first diagnosis with hyperthyroidism, before any ophthalmopathy symptoms had appeared. Ficoll-Paque density gradient centrifugation was used to isolate PBMCs from approximately 11 ml of fresh peripheral blood. Progressor patients were first diagnosed with Graves' hyperthyroidism and then developed ophthalmopathy during follow-up. Total RNA was extracted using Trizol reagent, and RNA quality was assessed on an Agilent 2100 Bioanalyzer.

Overall study outcomes, separate from this receptor: Sample size was not statistically predetermined, and blinding of investigators to group allocation was not performed. A 13 V-J signature model separated ophthalmopathy from stable hyperthyroidism, with 87.88% sensitivity and 81.08% specificity in cross-validation and 80%/75% in testing. Most expanded thyroid clonotypes (frequency above 0.001) were also detected in blood, a finding suggesting that blood repertoires may reflect thyroid immune responses. In validation, progression to ophthalmopathy was predicted by the model with 55% to 71% sensitivity and 72% to 85% specificity, a median of roughly 6.4 months before onset.

The clonotype comes from a woman aged 45-60 years with Graves' hyperthyroidism that later progressed to Graves' ophthalmopathy. The specimen was blood. Here the chain combines TRBV20-1 and TRBJ2-4; the D gene remains uncertain. CDR3 protein: CSVPVEAKNIQYF. Read as DNA, the sequence is TGCAGTGTCCCGGTGGAAGCCAAAAACATTCAGTACTTC.